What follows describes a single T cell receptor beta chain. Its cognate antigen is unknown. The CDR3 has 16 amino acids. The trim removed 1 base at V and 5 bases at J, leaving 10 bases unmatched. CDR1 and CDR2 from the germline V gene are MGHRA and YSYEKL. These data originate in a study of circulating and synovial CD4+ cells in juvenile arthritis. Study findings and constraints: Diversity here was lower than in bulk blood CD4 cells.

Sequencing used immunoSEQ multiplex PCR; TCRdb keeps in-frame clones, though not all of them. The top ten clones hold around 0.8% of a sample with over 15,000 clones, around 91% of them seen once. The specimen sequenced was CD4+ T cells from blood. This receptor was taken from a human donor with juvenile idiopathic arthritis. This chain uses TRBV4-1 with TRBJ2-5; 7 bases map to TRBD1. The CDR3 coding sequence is TGCGCCAGCAGCCAAGGTTTATCTACAGGGGATGAGACCCAGTACTTC. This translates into CASSQGLSTGDETQYF.